The 12 T cell receptor beta chains reported below all come from one sample, sequenced in a study of PD-L1 blockade in urothelial cancer. Produced via immunoSEQ multiplex PCR; TCRdb's table is partial and in-frame only. In the table there are 55,000 or so clones, approximately 80% of which are singletons. This specimen was PBMCs, taken around atezolizumab (anti-PD-L1) treatment. Every receptor here comes from a man between 35 and 55 years old with urothelial cancer.

In its sample, this clone was seen a few times. The rearrangement links TRBV28 to TRBJ1-1; perhaps TRBD1 as D (5 bases). Between the trimmed V and J ends, which lost 5 bases and 0 bases, there was a span of 10 bases. Per germline, CDR1 MDHEN and CDR2 SYDVKM. The CDR3 extends over 14 amino acids. As DNA, the CDR3 is TGTGCCAGCAGTCGACGGGGGATGAACACTGAAGCTTTCTTT. As protein: CASSRRGMNTEAFF.

This chain links TRBV28 with TRBJ1-1; no reliable D call. The germline gives CDR1 MDHEN, CDR2 SYDVKM. V lost 8 bases, J lost 5 bases, and 9 bases lay in between. The CDR3 runs 11 residues. The CDR3 here is CASLQWTEAFF. The CDR3 DNA reads TGTGCCAGCTTACAATGGACTGAAGCTTTCTTT.

This clone has a handful of counts. The rearrangement joins TRBV7-9 to TRBJ2-2, with D tentatively TRBD1 (5 bases). Trimming cost V 4 bases and J 5 bases, with 11 bases left between them. Germline V lookup: CDR1 SEHNR, CDR2 FQNEAQ (reference sequence). This CDR3 is 14 amino acids long. The CDR3: CASSYQGRTGELFF. The DNA for the CDR3 is TGTGCCAGCAGCTATCAGGGTCGTACCGGGGAGCTGTTTTTT.

The chain's CDR3 is CATSRPGTALNTEAFF. The CDR3 DNA reads as TGTGCCACCAGCCGCCCGGGGACAGCCCTGAACACTGAAGCTTTCTTT. This chain connects TRBV15 to TRBJ1-1, with 7 bases matching TRBD1. The trim removed 5 bases at V and 0 bases at J, leaving 9 bases unmatched. The length of the CDR3 is 16 residues. Germline V CDR1 and CDR2: LNHNV, YYDKDF (reference sequence).

V and J are TRBV30 and TRBJ1-5, with D possibly matching TRBD1 (6 bases). The CDR3 has 15 amino acids. Germline assignment: CDR1 GTSNPN and CDR2 SVGIG (reference sequence). The ends were cut back, 5 bases at V and 2 bases at J, with 16 bases in the middle. The DNA for the CDR3 is TGTGCCTGGGGTATACAGGGTGGAGGCAATCAGCCCCAGCATTTT. It encodes CAWGIQGGGNQPQHF.

This chain links TRBV30 with TRBJ1-2; D not resolved. The CDR3 covers 14 residues. Germline V gene lookup returns CDR1 GTSNPN and CDR2 SVGIG (reference sequence). Trimming pared 5 bases from V and 1 base from J, leaving 14 bases between. The CDR3 protein is CAWGGSFGNYGYTF. In DNA form, the CDR3 reads TGTGCCTGGGGTGGGAGTTTCGGTAACTATGGCTACACCTTC.

The V gene is TRBV30, the J gene TRBJ2-3; 7 positions agree with TRBD2. Trimming took 1 base from V and 4 from J; bases not matched to a gene: 11. This CDR3 is built from 16 residues. CDR1 is GTSNPN, CDR2 SVGIG, per germline (reference sequence). CDR3 amino acids: CAWSAQRAGIADTQYF. The CDR3 DNA reads as TGTGCCTGGAGTGCCCAACGAGCGGGAATCGCAGATACGCAGTATTTT.

This sequence joins TRBV7-9 and TRBJ2-1, with TRBD2 matching over 8 bases. Germline values: CDR1 SEHNR, CDR2 FQNEAQ (reference sequence). The J segment lost 7 bases and the V segment lost 3 bases, leaving 8 bases of the junction unmatched. CDR3 size: 15 residues. CDR3: CASSFGSGTDNEQFF. The CDR3 DNA reads TGTGCCAGCAGCTTTGGTAGCGGGACTGATAATGAGCAGTTCTTC.

The J gene is TRBJ2-2, the V gene TRBV13; 11 bases are shared with TRBD2. V was pared by 5 bases and J by 1 base, with 6 bases of the junction left unmatched. The CDR3 length is 17 residues. CDR1 PRHDT and CDR2 FYEKMQ come from the germline V gene (reference sequence). The chain's CDR3 is CASSPFSGRVNTGELFF. The CDR3, as DNA: TGTGCCAGCAGCCCTTTTAGCGGGAGGGTGAACACCGGGGAGCTGTTTTTT. The full variable domain, rest sourced from reference TRBV13 and TRBJ2-2, is AAGVIQSPRHLIKEKRETATLKCYPIPRHDTVYWYQQGPGQDPQFLISFYEKMQSDKGSIPDRFSAQQFSDYHSELNMSSLELGDSALYFCASSPFSGRVNTGELFFGEGSRLTVL.

The CDR3 DNA reads TGTGCCAGCAGCGTAGAGGGCGACAGCTTGGGCGACGAGCAGTACTTC. It is translated as CASSVEGDSLGDEQYF. This sequence joins TRBV9 and TRBJ2-7; the D gene is possibly TRBD1 (5 bases). The ends were cut back, 0 bases at V and 5 bases at J, with 18 bases in the middle. Looked up from germline, CDR1 is SGDLS and CDR2 is YYNGEE. This CDR3 contains 16 residues.

The genes are TRBV19 and TRBJ2-7; TRBD2 might be the D (7 bases). Per the germline V gene, CDR1 is LNHDA and CDR2 is SQIVND (reference sequence). The CDR3 runs to 14 residues. V lost 9 bases to trimming and J lost 0 bases, with 15 bases between them. CDR3 coding DNA: TGTGCCAGAATAAGGGGGGGAAGCTCCTACGAGCAGTACTTC. Translation: CARIRGGSSYEQYF.

The chain recombines TRBV5-5 with TRBJ2-4; 8 nucleotides agree with TRBD1. Per the germline V gene, CDR1 is SGHKS and CDR2 is YYEKEE (reference sequence). There are 18 residues in the CDR3. V dropped 0 bases and J dropped 2; count of bases not matched to a gene: 10. In DNA, the CDR3 is TGTGCCAGCAGCTTGGCGATCGGGACAGGTGACACCAAAAACATTCAGTACTTC. Residues: CASSLAIGTGDTKNIQYF. The full variable domain, in which reference TRBV5-5 and TRBJ2-4 provide the parts outside the CDR3, is DAGVTQSPTHLIKTRGQQVTLRCSPISGHKSVSWYQQVLGQGPQFIFQYYEKEERGRGNFPDRFSARQFPNYSSELNVNALLLGDSALYLCASSLAIGTGDTKNIQYFGAGTRLSVL.